This TCR beta chain is from a study of beta chain features in type 1 diabetes. Regarding the study as a whole: Across all four CD4+ subsets, people with type 1 diabetes showed modestly shorter TCRB CDR3s. Fewer insertions but more deletions were seen at VDJ junctions in type 1 diabetes patients. Equally in patients and controls, PCR might preferentially amplify shorter templates.

Sampling consisted of one heparinised blood draw per donor, averaging approximately 120 mL. Isolation of CD4+ naive, central memory, regulatory and stem cell-like memory cells was achieved by sorting via CD45RO/CCR7/CD25/CD127/CD95/CD27. Regarding this clone: The target antigen is unknown. A junction end diverges from the germline sequence, so it may reflect a read error.

The germline CDR1 and CDR2 sequences are MGHRA and YSYEKL. This CDR3 comprises 13 residues. cDNA synthesis used the whole RNA isolate, giving expressed TCRB sequences. Generated by immunoSEQ multiplex PCR, the TCRdb table keeps only in-frame clones and is missing some. Among 680,000 or so clones, under 15% were seen once, and the ten largest hold approximately 0.022%. The sequence came from a man between 18 and 29 years old with type 1 diabetes. The sequencing sample was made of naive CD4+ T cells from blood. The chain carries TRBV4-1 and TRBJ1-2; TRBD1 might be the D (6 bases). The DNA for the CDR3 is TGCGCCAGCAGCCGACTGGTGGACAGCCACTCTACGTTC. Translation gives CASSRLVDSHSTF.